Shown below are 21 T cell receptor beta chains from a single sample sequenced in a study of CD8 T cells in ankylosing spondylitis. TCRdb reprocessed the 5' RACE reads with MiXCR, giving one entry per CDR3 protein. Here the sample spans more than 250,000 distinct CDR3 sequences, 11% being singletons. Material: blood, either unsorted or a sorted T cell fraction (not recorded which). Receptors were obtained from a female donor with ankylosing spondylitis or in good health (not recorded which).

This clonotype was seen only a few times. This may be a read error, as it is one base from a much larger clone. The chain employs TRBV7-2 and TRBJ2-1; D perhaps matches TRBD1 (6 bases). Germline V CDR1 and CDR2: SGHTA, FQGNSA. The CDR3 is made up of 13 amino acids. This chain's CDR3 is CASSSQGRNEQSF. DNA for the CDR3: TGTGCCAGCAGCTCACAGGGTCGAAATGAGCAGTCCTTC.

This clonotype is a singleton in its sample. A clone one base away is much larger, so this may be a read error. The CDR3 loop reads CASSNPRDAGELLF. For the CDR3, the DNA is TGCGCCAGCAGCAATCCTAGAGACGCCGGGGAGCTGCTTTTT. V gene TRBV5-1 combines with J gene TRBJ2-2; D might be TRBD2 (5 bases). The germline V gene has CDR1 SGHRS and CDR2 YFSETQ. The CDR3 consists of 14 residues.

At least ten counts were recorded for this clonotype. The chain combines TRBV20-1 with TRBJ2-3; 8 nucleotides agree with TRBD2. Germline CDR1 is DFQATT and CDR2 is SNEGSKA (reference sequence). This CDR3 region has 15 residues. V lost 6 bases, J lost 2 bases, and 10 bases stayed unmatched. In nucleotides, the CDR3 is TGCAGTGCAATGAAGCTAGCGGGCGTCACAGATACGCAGTATTTT. Encoded protein: CSAMKLAGVTDTQYF.

This clonotype was found a few times. This rearrangement joins TRBV3-1 to TRBJ2-5; 12 nucleotides align to TRBD2. Germline V lookup: CDR1 LGHDT, CDR2 YNNKEL (reference sequence). This CDR3 spans 16 amino acids. J gave up 0 bases and V 6 bases, and 5 bases lay outside the gene matches. DNA for the CDR3: TGTGCCAGCAGTCCACTAGCGGGGGGTCACCAAGAGACCCAGTACTTC. Translation gives CASSPLAGGHQETQYF.

This clonotype has just a few counts. The rearrangement uses TRBV10-2 and TRBJ1-1, with D perhaps TRBD1 (5 bases). This CDR3 is built from 12 residues. CDR1 WSHSY and CDR2 SAAADI come from the germline V gene. Trimming cost V 8 bases and J 5 bases, with 12 bases left between them. This chain's CDR3 is CASVAQGTEAFF. The CDR3 nucleotides are TGCGCCAGCGTAGCTCAGGGAACTGAAGCTTTCTTT.

A few counts support this clonotype. This CDR3 reads CASSSTVGTDTQYF. In DNA, the CDR3 is TGCGCCAGCAGCTCGACAGTTGGCACAGATACGCAGTATTTT. The chain uses TRBV5-1 and TRBJ2-3, with D possibly being TRBD1 (5 bases). CDR1 SGHRS and CDR2 YFSETQ come from the germline V gene. There are 14 residues in the CDR3. The germline V and J ends were trimmed by 3 bases and 1 base, with 9 bases remaining between them.

The chain carries TRBV2 and TRBJ2-2, with D maybe TRBD1 (5 bases). Trimming left V 6 bases short and J 0 bases short, with 11 bases between. Germline lookup yields CDR1 SNHLY and CDR2 FYNNEI. CDR3 length: 15 amino acids. The CDR3 is CASRIDRPNTGELFF. The CDR3 DNA follows: TGTGCCAGCAGGATTGACAGACCGAACACCGGGGAGCTGTTTTTT.

Note on this clonotype: This clone may be a read error of a much larger clone one base away. The chain couples TRBV2 to TRBJ2-7, with D possibly matching TRBD1 (8 bases). CDR3 size: 13 residues. CDR1 SNHLY and CDR2 FYNNEI come from the germline V gene. CDR3 in DNA: TGTGCCAGCAGAGGTTACAGGGGGGGCGAGCAGTGCTTC. Translation gives CASRGYRGGEQCF.

This clonotype was seen only a few times. The chain uses TRBV5-1 and TRBJ2-7; D not resolved. This CDR3 has 15 residues. V gave up 4 bases and J gave up 1 base, with 15 bases separating them. CDR1 and CDR2 from the germline V gene are SGHRS and YFSETQ. In nucleotides, the CDR3 is TGCGCCAGCAGCAGCCCCGGTACAGAGTCCTACGAGCAGTACTTC. Translation gives CASSSPGTESYEQYF. Complete variable domain (other parts from reference TRBV5-1 and TRBJ2-7): KAGVTQTPRYLIKTRGQQVTLSCSPISGHRSVSWYQQTPGQGLQFLFEYFSETQRNKGNFPGRFSGRQFSNSRSEMNVSTLELGDSALYLCASSSPGTESYEQYFGPGTRLTVT.

This clonotype is classed as medium-sized (0.01 to 0.1%). This chain links TRBV5-1 with TRBJ2-2, with D hard to call. Trimming removed 4 bases at V and 9 bases at J, with 19 bases between. CDR1 and CDR2 from the germline V gene are SGHRS and YFSETQ. The CDR3 spans 15 residues. The CDR3 protein is CASSLDDWPARELFF. CDR3 nucleotides: TGCGCCAGCAGCCTCGACGATTGGCCGGCAAGGGAGCTGTTTTTT.

A few counts support this clonotype. The gene calls are TRBV5-4 and TRBJ2-3; 7 bases are a match to TRBD2. This CDR3 spans 15 amino acids. From germline, CDR1 is SGHNT and CDR2 YYREEE (reference sequence). The J segment lost 3 bases and the V segment lost 2 bases, leaving 6 bases of the junction unmatched. The CDR3 DNA reads TGTGCCAGCAGCTTCGAGAGCGGGGCTACAGATACGCAGTATTTT. Residues: CASSFESGATDTQYF.

This clonotype was found many times. This sequence joins TRBV11-2 and TRBJ2-7; D gene uncertain. Germline values: CDR1 SGHAT, CDR2 FQNNGV. The CDR3 runs to 12 residues. V lost 5 bases, J lost 2 bases, and 7 bases lay in between. CDR3 DNA sequence: TGTGCCAGCAGCCCCCTAGCCTACGAGCAGTACTTC. Its protein is CASSPLAYEQYF. Full variable domain (remainder filled in from reference TRBV11-2 and TRBJ2-7): EAGVAQSPRYKIIEKRQSVAFWCNPISGHATLYWYQQILGQGPKLLIQFQNNGVVDDSQLPKDRFSAERLKGVDSTLKIQPAKLEDSAVYLCASSPLAYEQYFGPGTRLTVT.

This clonotype showed up just a few times. The V and J genes are TRBV15 and TRBJ2-1; TRBD2 might be the D (5 bases). Germline V gene data show CDR1 as LNHNV and CDR2 as YYDKDF (reference sequence). The CDR3 spans 14 residues. V was shortened by 0 bases and J by 10 bases, with 13 bases between the two germline ends. CDR3 coding DNA: TGTGCCACCAGCAGAGATCGAGGACTTTCAGAGCAGTTCTTC. Its protein is CATSRDRGLSEQFF.

This clonotype was recorded many times. This rearrangement joins TRBV12-3 or TRBV12-4 to TRBJ2-3; D gene unclear. This CDR3 is 13 amino acids long. Trimming pared 6 bases from V and 2 bases from J, leaving 9 bases between. This CDR3 reads CASSFGPTDTQYF. CDR3 coding DNA: TGTGCCAGCAGCTTCGGCCCCACAGATACGCAGTATTTT.

This clonotype was observed at least ten times. The J gene is TRBJ1-1, the V gene TRBV18, with a possible D match to TRBD1 (5 bases). The V end lost 6 bases, the J end lost 1 base, and 15 bases lay between the germline ends. Germline V CDR1 and CDR2: KGHSH, LQKENI. This CDR3 is built from 15 residues. This CDR3 is CASSPSGRKNTEAFF. The CDR3 coding sequence is TGTGCCAGCTCTCCCTCGGGACGGAAGAACACTGAAGCTTTCTTT.

This clonotype was counted at least ten times. This sequence joins TRBV10-3 and TRBJ1-1; TRBD1 is a possible D gene (6 bases). This CDR3 has 14 amino acids. Germline V lookup: CDR1 ENHRY, CDR2 SYGVKD. V lost 0 bases and J lost 1, with 6 bases in between. CDR3 coding DNA: TGTGCCATCAGTGAGTCGACAGGGAACACTGAAGCTTTCTTT. Translating it yields CAISESTGNTEAFF.

This clonotype has a count of ten or more. The DNA for the CDR3 is TGTGCCACCAGTGACCGCGGACATACCCGGGGGGAGCAGTTCTTC. It is translated as CATSDRGHTRGEQFF. This rearrangement joins TRBV24-1 to TRBJ2-1; a weak D match, TRBD2 (6 bases). The V gene's germline CDR1 is KGHDR and CDR2 SFDVKD. This CDR3 comprises 15 residues. Between the trimmed V and J ends, which lost 4 bases and 10 bases, there was a span of 19 bases.

The rearrangement links TRBV29-1 to TRBJ2-1, with TRBD1 as a possible D gene (5 bases). The germline gives CDR1 SQVTM, CDR2 ANQGSEA. V was clipped by 4 bases and J by 7 bases, with 8 bases between them. The length of the CDR3 is 11 residues. The CDR3 region is CSVVRGNEQFF. The CDR3 DNA reads TGCAGCGTTGTTAGGGGTAATGAGCAGTTCTTC.

The chain carries TRBV12-3 or TRBV12-4 and TRBJ2-1, with D possibly TRBD1 on 6 matching bases. CDR3 length equals 16 residues. The ends were cut back, 7 bases at V and 0 bases at J, with 16 bases in the middle. CDR3 protein: CASTHWGRSSYNEQFF. CDR3 DNA: TGTGCCAGCACTCACTGGGGGCGGAGCTCCTACAATGAGCAGTTCTTC.

There are many counts of this clonotype. The genes are TRBV24-1 and TRBJ1-1, with D unresolved. CDR3 size: 15 residues. V dropped 6 bases and J dropped 5 bases, with 18 bases sitting between them. The germline CDR1 and CDR2 sequences are KGHDR and SFDVKD. The CDR3 DNA is TGTGCCACCAGTACCCCCCGGGGAAGTGGAACTGAAGCTTTCTTT. Protein sequence: CATSTPRGSGTEAFF.

This clonotype was seen repeatedly, ten times or more. V usage is TRBV6-4 and J usage is TRBJ2-7, with 7 bases identical to TRBD1. Germline loops: CDR1 MRHNA, CDR2 SNTAGT. The V and J ends lost 2 bases and 2 bases, in that order; junction bases with no gene match: 12. This CDR3 contains 17 residues. The CDR3 DNA reads as TGTGCCAGCAGTGACCGGATCCTGACAGGGCCCCCCTACGAGCAGTACTTC. It is translated as CASSDRILTGPPYEQYF.